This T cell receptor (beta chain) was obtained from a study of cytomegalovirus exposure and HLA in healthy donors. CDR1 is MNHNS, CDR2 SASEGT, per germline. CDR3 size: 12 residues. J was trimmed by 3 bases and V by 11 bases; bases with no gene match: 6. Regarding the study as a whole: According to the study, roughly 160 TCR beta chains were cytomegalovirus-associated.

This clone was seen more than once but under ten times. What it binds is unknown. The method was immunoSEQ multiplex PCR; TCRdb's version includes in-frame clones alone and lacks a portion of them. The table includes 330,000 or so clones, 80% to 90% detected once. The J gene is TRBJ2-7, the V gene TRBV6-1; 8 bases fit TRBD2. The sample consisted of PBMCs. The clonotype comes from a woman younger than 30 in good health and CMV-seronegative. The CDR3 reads CAAGLEIYEQYF. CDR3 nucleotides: TGTGCCGCGGGACTAGAGATCTACGAGCAGTACTTC.